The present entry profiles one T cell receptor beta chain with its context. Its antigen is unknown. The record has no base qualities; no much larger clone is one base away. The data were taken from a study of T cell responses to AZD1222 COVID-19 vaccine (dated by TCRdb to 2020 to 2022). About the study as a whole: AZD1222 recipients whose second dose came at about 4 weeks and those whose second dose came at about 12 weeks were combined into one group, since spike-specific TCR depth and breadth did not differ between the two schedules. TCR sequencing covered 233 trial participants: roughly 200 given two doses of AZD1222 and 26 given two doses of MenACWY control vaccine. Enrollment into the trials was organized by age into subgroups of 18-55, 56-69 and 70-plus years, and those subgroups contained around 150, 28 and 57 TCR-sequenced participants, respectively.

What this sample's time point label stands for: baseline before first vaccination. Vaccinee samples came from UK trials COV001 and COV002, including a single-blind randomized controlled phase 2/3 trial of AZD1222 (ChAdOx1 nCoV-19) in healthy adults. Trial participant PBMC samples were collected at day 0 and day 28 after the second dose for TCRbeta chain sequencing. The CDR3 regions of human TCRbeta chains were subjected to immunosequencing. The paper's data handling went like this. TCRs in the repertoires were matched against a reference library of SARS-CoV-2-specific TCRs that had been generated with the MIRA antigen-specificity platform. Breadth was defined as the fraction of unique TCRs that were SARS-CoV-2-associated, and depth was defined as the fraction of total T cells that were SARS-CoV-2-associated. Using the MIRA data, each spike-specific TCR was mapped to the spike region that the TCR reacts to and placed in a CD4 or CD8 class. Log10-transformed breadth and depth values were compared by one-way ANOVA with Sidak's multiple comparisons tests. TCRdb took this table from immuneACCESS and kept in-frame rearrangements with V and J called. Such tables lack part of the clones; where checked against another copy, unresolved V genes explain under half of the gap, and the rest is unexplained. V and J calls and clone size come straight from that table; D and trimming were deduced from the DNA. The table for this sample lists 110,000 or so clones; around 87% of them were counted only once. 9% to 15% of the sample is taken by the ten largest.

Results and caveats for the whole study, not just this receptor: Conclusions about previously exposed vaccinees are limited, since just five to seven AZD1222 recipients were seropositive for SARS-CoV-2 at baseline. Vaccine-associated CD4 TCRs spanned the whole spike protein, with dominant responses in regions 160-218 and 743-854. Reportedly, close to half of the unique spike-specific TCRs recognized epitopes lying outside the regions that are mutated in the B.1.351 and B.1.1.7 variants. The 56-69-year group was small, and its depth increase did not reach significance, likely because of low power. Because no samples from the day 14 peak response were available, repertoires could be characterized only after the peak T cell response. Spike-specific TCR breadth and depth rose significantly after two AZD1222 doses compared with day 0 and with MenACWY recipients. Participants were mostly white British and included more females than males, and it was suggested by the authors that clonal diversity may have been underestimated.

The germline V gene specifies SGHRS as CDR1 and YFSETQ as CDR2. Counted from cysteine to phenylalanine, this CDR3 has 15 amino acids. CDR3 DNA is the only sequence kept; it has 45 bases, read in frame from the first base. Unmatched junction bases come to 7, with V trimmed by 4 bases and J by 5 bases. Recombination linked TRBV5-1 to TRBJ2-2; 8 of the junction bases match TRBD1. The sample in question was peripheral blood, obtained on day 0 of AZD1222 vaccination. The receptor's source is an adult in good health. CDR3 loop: CASSDRQGRTGELFF. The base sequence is TGCGCCAGCAGCGACCGACAGGGGAGGACCGGGGAGCTGTTTTTT.